This T cell receptor beta chain was profiled in a study of regulatory T cells (dated by TCRdb to 2017 to 2018). About the full investigation: The study compared T-cell receptor beta repertoires of sorted regulatory, conventional CD4+ and CD8+ T cells between CD3G-deficient patients and healthy controls.

Study-wide findings and limitations: Hydrophobic residues at CDR3 positions 6 and 7 were enriched in conventional CD4+ T cells from CD3G-deficient patients, which suggests more self-reactive specificities. Repertoires from patients had restricted unique TRB V-J pairs and skewed V and J gene usage, with the strongest effect in regulatory T cells.

Concerning this clone itself: This clone's antigen is unknown. The input lacks base qualities; no much larger clone sits a single base away.

The CDR1 and CDR2 encoded by the germline V gene (reference sequence) are MNHNY and SVGAGI. CDR3 length: 14 amino acids, cysteine to phenylalanine. Solely the CDR3 DNA is kept, with 42 bases framed from the first base. The germline V and J ends show losses of 6 bases and 4 bases respectively, and no gene match explains 6 bases of the junction. Evidence of autoimmunity was present in all CD3G-deficient patients, and the autoimmunity was more severe in two of the patients. At the time of testing, the patients were between 2 and 39 years old, and their CD4+ and CD8+ T cells had reduced naive proportions and increased memory proportions. CD4+ cells were FACS-sorted into CD25-high CD127-low regulatory T cells and CD25-low CD127-high conventional CD4+ T cells. Five to seven individuals with CD3G deficiency were included in the patient group. Patient samples and clinical data came from an international physician network spanning the United States, Europe and Asia. Ficoll density separation was used to isolate peripheral blood mononuclear cells.

The multiplex PCR relied on 52 forward TRBV primers and 13 reverse TRBJ primers, and amplification bias was corrected through assay-based and computational methods. Within the immunoSEQ assay, multiplex PCR amplified rearranged TRB loci from genomic DNA. TRB amplicons were sequenced using an Illumina HiSeq platform. Per the authors' processing: Custom algorithms error-filtered the raw sequences and aligned the raw sequences to reference gene sequences, after which the immunoSEQ online tools were used for analysis. Frequencies of productive and nonproductive TRB rearrangements were evaluated among both unique and total sequences. Hydrophobicity and amino acid composition of residues 6 and 7 within the TRB CDR3 were used to estimate the potential for self-reactivity. For group comparisons, t tests, Mann-Whitney tests or two-way ANOVA were performed in Prism software. TCRdb limited this immuneACCESS table to in-frame rearrangements with V and J called. A share of clones is missing; checked studies link under half to unresolved V genes, and the rest is unexplained. That table gives V, J and clone size, and the DNA gave D and trimming. The sample table holds some 15,000 clones, of which roughly 88% were seen once. The ten largest clones take up about 8% of the sample.

The chain couples TRBV6-6 to TRBJ1-2, with TRBD1 matching 9 junction bases. Sequenced: conventional CD4+ T cells sorted from blood. The sequence was obtained from a person in their thirties with CD3G deficiency. The CDR3 reads as follows: CASSKQGAGYGYTF. The DNA reads as follows: TGTGCCAGCAGCAAACAGGGGGCGGGCTATGGCTACACCTTC.